This entry lists 5 T cell receptor beta chains sequenced from one sample in a study of blood T cells in healthy people across ages. A sample-barcoded 5' primer and a J-beta primer mix were used in a second PCR of about 6 to 12 cycles. TCRdb processed the 5' RACE reads anew with MiXCR; each CDR3 protein has one entry. The table records 1,800,000 or so distinct CDR3 sequences, around 42% of them present only once. Sequencing was performed on blood. The receptors were gathered from a human donor in good health.

The V and J genes are TRBV20-1 and TRBJ1-6; D might be TRBD1 (5 bases). The CDR3 totals 12 residues. Trimming left V 6 bases short and J 10 bases short, with 13 bases between. CDR1 DFQATT and CDR2 SNEGSKA come from the germline V gene (reference sequence). CDR3 sequence (DNA): TGCAGTGCCCGCAGCGGGACGTCACCCCTCCACTTT. Residues: CSARSGTSPLHF.

There are a few counts of this clonotype. The rearrangement joins TRBV5-6 to TRBJ2-1; D possibly corresponds to TRBD2 (5 bases). The CDR3 contains 13 residues. The V end lost 2 bases, the J end lost 8 bases, and 11 bases lay between the germline ends. The germline V gene encodes CDR1 SGHDT and CDR2 YYEEEE. The CDR3 sequence is CASSFPTRDEQFF. The CDR3 DNA is TGTGCCAGCAGCTTCCCAACTAGGGATGAGCAGTTCTTC.

This clonotype was seen more than once but under ten times. In DNA, the CDR3 is TGTGCCATCAGTGGACAGGGGACGCATGAAGCTTTCTTT. Amino acids: CAISGQGTHEAFF. This sequence joins TRBV10-3 and TRBJ1-1; 8 bases line up with TRBD1. J was trimmed by 7 bases and V by 4 bases; bases with no gene match: 5. Germline CDR1 reads ENHRY; CDR2 reads SYGVKD. The CDR3 runs 13 residues.

The chain joins TRBV7-2 to TRBJ2-3; possibly TRBD2 for D (7 bases). The CDR3 has 15 amino acids. Germline V lookup: CDR1 SGHTA, CDR2 FQGNSA. V was clipped by 5 bases and J by 3 bases, with 15 bases between them. Here the CDR3 DNA reads TGTGCCAGCAGCGCCCCGGGGGGCCTAACAGATACGCAGTATTTT. Protein: CASSAPGGLTDTQYF.

This clonotype showed up just a few times. V is TRBV29-1 and J is TRBJ2-4; D gene unclear. The J call may be in error: the DNA end matches TRBJ2-7 better. CDR3 length: 12 residues. The germline V gene has CDR1 SQVTM and CDR2 ANQGSEA. The CDR3 protein is CSVEGTGYEQYF. The CDR3 nucleotides read TGCAGCGTTGAAGGGACCGGCTACGAGCAGTACTTC.